These T cell receptor beta chains were read from a single sample in a study of blood T cell repertoires in COVID-19. Generated by immunoSEQ multiplex PCR, the TCRdb table keeps only in-frame clones and is missing some. In the table there are roughly 190,000 clones, 84% of which are singletons. The specimen was peripheral blood. The source is an older woman with active or convalescent COVID-19. Each CDR3 is given with its conserved first and last residue. The D gene is left open where the match is weak. Rows may omit the clone size; those that give it use once, few, many or a size class.

DNA,CDR3,size,J,V,D
TGCGCCAGCAGCCATGCCACAGGGGCGGAAGAGGGGTCAGATACGCAGTATTTT,CASSHATGAEEGSDTQYF,-,TRBJ2-3,TRBV4-1,TRBD1
TGCAGCGTTGGGATTCTCGCAGGGAACACCGGGGAGCTGTTTTTT,CSVGILAGNTGELFF,-,TRBJ2-2,TRBV29-1,-
TGTGCCAGCAGCTCCCTAGGGGGAATGAACACTGAAGCTTTCTTT,CASSSLGGMNTEAFF,once,TRBJ1-1,TRBV5-4,-
TGTGCCAGCAGCCGGGGGGGCAATCAGCCCCAGCATTTT,CASSRGGNQPQHF,-,TRBJ1-5,TRBV3-1/TRBV3-2,-
TGCGCCAGCTCGGTCGGAGCGGCCGGGGGTGAGCAGTACTTC,CASSVGAAGGEQYF,-,TRBJ2-7,TRBV5-1,-
TGTGCCTGGAGGACAGGGGAGAATCAGCCCCAGCATTTT,CAWRTGENQPQHF,-,TRBJ1-5,TRBV30,TRBD1
TGTGCCAGCAGGTCGCCGGGAGGAAACACCATATATTTT,CASRSPGGNTIYF,-,TRBJ1-3,TRBV6-5,-
TGTGCCAGCAGCCCCCAGCGGCAGAACACTGAAGCTTTCTTT,CASSPQRQNTEAFF,-,TRBJ1-1,TRBV9,-
TGTGCCAGCAGTTTCGGGTCAGGGGATGAAGCTTTCTTT,CASSFGSGDEAFF,few,TRBJ1-1,TRBV12-3/TRBV12-4,-
TGCGCCAGCAGCCAAGATCTGGCTAGCAGACGCTCCTACAATGAGCAGTTCTTC,CASSQDLASRRSYNEQFF,-,TRBJ2-1,TRBV4-1,-
TGTGCCAGCAGCCAAGAGGCACTAGGGAACAATGAGCAGTTCTTC,CASSQEALGNNEQFF,-,TRBJ2-1,TRBV4-2,-
TGTGCCACCGGGACTAGCAAATACAATGAGCAGTTCTTC,CATGTSKYNEQFF,-,TRBJ2-1,TRBV2,TRBD2
TGTGCCAGCAGCTTAGATTTAGGACCCCGAGGGACAGATACGCAGTATTTT,CASSLDLGPRGTDTQYF,once,TRBJ2-3,TRBV11-2,-
TGTGCCAGTGGGGACAGGAGCAATCAGCCCCAGCATTTT,CASGDRSNQPQHF,few,TRBJ1-5,TRBV19,TRBD1
TGTGCCAGCAGTGATCTAGCGGGATACGAGCAGTACTTC,CASSDLAGYEQYF,-,TRBJ2-7,TRBV6-1,TRBD2
TGTGCCAGTAGGGGCCCCGGGGGTGAAGCTTTCTTT,CASRGPGGEAFF,-,TRBJ1-1,TRBV19,-
TGTGCCAGCAGTTTTAACAGGGCTAGCACCGGGGAGCTGTTTTTT,CASSFNRASTGELFF,-,TRBJ2-2,TRBV27,-
TGTGCCAGCAGTCCGTGGGGGGAACCCTACAATGAGCAGTTCTTC,CASSPWGEPYNEQFF,-,TRBJ2-1,TRBV27,-
TGTGCCAGCTCACCACCCCTAGGTAGCGGGAGGGCAAGAGCCAAAAACATTCAGTACTTC,CASSPPLGSGRARAKNIQYF,-,TRBJ2-4,TRBV18,TRBD2
TGCGCCAGCAGTGAGTCCCAGCGGGCCTATGGACAGTTCTTC,CASSESQRAYGQFF,-,TRBJ2-1,TRBV10-1,-
TGTGCCAGCTCTGAACTGATAGGACTAGCGGGAGGGAATGAGCAGTTCTTC,CASSELIGLAGGNEQFF,-,TRBJ2-1,TRBV27,TRBD2
TGTGCCACTTTCCTCCTCGGGTCTCCCTTGAGCTCCTACAATGAGCAGTTCTTC,CATFLLGSPLSSYNEQFF,-,TRBJ2-1,TRBV12-1,-
TGTGCCAGCAGCGGCAGGGTGGAAGAGACCCAGTACTTC,CASSGRVEETQYF,-,TRBJ2-5,TRBV5-5,-
TGTGCCAGCAGCGTAGCCGCCAGCTATAATTCACCCCTCCACTTT,CASSVAASYNSPLHF,-,TRBJ1-6,TRBV9,-
TGTGCCAGCAGCCCCGAGGGGGCCTCCTACAATGAGCAGTTCTTC,CASSPEGASYNEQFF,-,TRBJ2-1,TRBV7-9,TRBD1
TGTGCCAGCACACACTCCGACAGGGTCACCGGGGAGCTGTTTTTT,CASTHSDRVTGELFF,-,TRBJ2-2,TRBV19,TRBD1
TGTGCCAGCAGTTTGACAGGGGTGGGCACAGATACGCAGTATTTT,CASSLTGVGTDTQYF,-,TRBJ2-3,TRBV28,TRBD1
TGCGCCAGCAGCTTGGGCCTAGATAGCAATCAGCCCCAGCATTTT,CASSLGLDSNQPQHF,-,TRBJ1-5,TRBV5-1,-
TGTGCCAGCAGCTTGGGGCAAGCATGGACTAGCGGAGACAATGAGCAGTTCTTC,CASSLGQAWTSGDNEQFF,many,TRBJ2-1,TRBV11-3,TRBD2
TGTGCCAGCAGTGACTCGTCTCTAGCGGGAGAGCAAGAGACCCAGTACTTC,CASSDSSLAGEQETQYF,-,TRBJ2-5,TRBV6-4,TRBD2
TGTGCCAGCGCGCGGTCGGGGGGACTAGCGGTCAATGAGCAGTTCTTC,CASARSGGLAVNEQFF,-,TRBJ2-1,TRBV27,TRBD2
TGCGCCAGCAGCCTGCGCGCGCTAAACTCCTACGAGCAGTACTTC,CASSLRALNSYEQYF,-,TRBJ2-7,TRBV4-1,-
TGTGCCAGCAGCATGCAAGAGATAAGGGGGACTGAAGCTTTCTTT,CASSMQEIRGTEAFF,-,TRBJ1-1,TRBV7-9,-
TGTGCCAGCAGTAGCCCGGTCAATTCACCCCTCCACTTT,CASSSPVNSPLHF,-,TRBJ1-6,TRBV12-3/TRBV12-4,-
TGTGCCAGCAAGGGGGATTACACAGATACGCAGTATTTT,CASKGDYTDTQYF,-,TRBJ2-3,TRBV2,-
TGTGCCAGCAGCGTAGTGGCTAGCGGGAGGGGCGGGGAGCTGTTTTTT,CASSVVASGRGGELFF,-,TRBJ2-2,TRBV9,TRBD2
TGCGCCAGCAGCCGCCTAGCGGGAGATCGGGATGAGCAGTTCTTC,CASSRLAGDRDEQFF,-,TRBJ2-1,TRBV5-1,TRBD2
TGTGCCAGCAGTGAACAGGGGGTCGAGGGCACTGAAGCTTTCTTT,CASSEQGVEGTEAFF,few,TRBJ1-1,TRBV2,TRBD1
TGTGCCAGCAGCCCGGGAGGCCGCACTGAAGCTTTCTTT,CASSPGGRTEAFF,once,TRBJ1-1,TRBV6-5,-
TGTGCCACCAGCACAGGGGACAGGGGGCGTGAAAAACTGTTTTTT,CATSTGDRGREKLFF,-,TRBJ1-4,TRBV15,TRBD1
TGCAGCGTTGTTTACTCTGGGGCCAACGTCCTGACTTTC,CSVVYSGANVLTF,-,TRBJ2-6,TRBV29-1,-